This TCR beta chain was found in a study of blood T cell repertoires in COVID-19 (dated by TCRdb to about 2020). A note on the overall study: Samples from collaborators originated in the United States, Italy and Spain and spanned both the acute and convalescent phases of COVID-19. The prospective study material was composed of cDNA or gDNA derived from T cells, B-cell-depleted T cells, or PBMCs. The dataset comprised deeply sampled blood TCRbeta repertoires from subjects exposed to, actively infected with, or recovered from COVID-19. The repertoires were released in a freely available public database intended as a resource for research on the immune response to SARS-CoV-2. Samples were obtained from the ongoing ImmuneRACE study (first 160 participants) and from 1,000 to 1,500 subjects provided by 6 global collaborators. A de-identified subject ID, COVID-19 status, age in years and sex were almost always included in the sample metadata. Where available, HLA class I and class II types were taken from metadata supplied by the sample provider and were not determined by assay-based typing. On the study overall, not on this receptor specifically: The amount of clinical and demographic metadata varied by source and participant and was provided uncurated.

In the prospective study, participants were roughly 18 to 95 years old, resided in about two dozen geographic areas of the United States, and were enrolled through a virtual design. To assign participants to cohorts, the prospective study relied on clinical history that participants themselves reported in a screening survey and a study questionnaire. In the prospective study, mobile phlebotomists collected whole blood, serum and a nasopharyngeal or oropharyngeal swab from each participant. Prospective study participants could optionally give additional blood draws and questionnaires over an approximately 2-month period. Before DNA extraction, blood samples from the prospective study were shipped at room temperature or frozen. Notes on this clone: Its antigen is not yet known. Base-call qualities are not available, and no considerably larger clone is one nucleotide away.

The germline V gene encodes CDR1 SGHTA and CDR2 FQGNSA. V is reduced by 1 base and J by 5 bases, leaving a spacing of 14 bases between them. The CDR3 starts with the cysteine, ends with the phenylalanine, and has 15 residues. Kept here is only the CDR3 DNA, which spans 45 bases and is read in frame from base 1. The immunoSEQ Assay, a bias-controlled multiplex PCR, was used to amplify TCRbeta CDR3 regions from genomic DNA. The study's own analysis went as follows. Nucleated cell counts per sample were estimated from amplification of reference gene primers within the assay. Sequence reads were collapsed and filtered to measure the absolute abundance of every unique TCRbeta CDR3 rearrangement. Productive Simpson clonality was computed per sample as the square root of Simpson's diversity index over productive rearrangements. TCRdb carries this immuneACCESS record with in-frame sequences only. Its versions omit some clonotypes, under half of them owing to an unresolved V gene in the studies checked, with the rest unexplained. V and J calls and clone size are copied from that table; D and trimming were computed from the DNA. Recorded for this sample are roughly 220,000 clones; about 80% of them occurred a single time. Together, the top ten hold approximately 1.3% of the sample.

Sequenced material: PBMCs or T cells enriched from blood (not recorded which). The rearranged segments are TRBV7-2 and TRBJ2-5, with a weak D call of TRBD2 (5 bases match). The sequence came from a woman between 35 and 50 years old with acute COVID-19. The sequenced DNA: TGTGCCAGCAGCTTAGGGTCAGTAGCGAGGGAGACCCAGTACTTC. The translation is CASSLGSVARETQYF.